This TCR beta chain was obtained from a study of T cells after yellow fever vaccination. Germline CDR1 is LNHNV and CDR2 is YYDKDF (reference sequence). With V trimmed by 2 bases and J by 4 bases, 14 bases remained unmatched. The CDR3 runs 18 residues. Overall study findings and caveats: FACS-sorted repertoires could harbor abundant contaminating bulk-population clonotypes.

This clonotype occurred many times. Its antigen remains unknown. MiXCR, run by TCRdb on the 5' RACE reads, gives a single entry per CDR3 protein. The repertoire includes a few hundred thousand distinct CDR3 sequences, 10% to 15% of them detected once, and 0.5% to 0.6% sits in the top ten. The chain joins TRBV15 to TRBJ2-5; 9 bases align to TRBD2. Sequencing used CD4+ T cells sorted from PBMCs, obtained 45 days after the yellow fever booster vaccination. The origin of this receptor is a man younger than 45 who received the YFV17D yellow fever vaccine. The CDR3 reads CATSRNLGASGMRETQYF. CDR3 coding DNA: TGTGCCACCAGCAGAAATCTCGGGGCTAGCGGGATGAGAGAGACCCAGTACTTC.